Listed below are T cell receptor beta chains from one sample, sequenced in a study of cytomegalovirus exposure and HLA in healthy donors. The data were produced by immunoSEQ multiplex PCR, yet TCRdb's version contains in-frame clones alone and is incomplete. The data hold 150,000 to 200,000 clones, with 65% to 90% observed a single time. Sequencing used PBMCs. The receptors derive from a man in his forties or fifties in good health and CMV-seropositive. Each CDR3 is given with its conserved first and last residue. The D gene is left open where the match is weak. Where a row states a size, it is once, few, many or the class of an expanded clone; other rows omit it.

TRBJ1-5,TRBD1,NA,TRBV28,TGTGCCAGCAGTCAAGGAGGGGGCGGTCAGCCCCAGCATTTT,CASSQGGGGQPQHF
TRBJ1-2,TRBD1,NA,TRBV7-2,TGTGCCAGCAGTTTAGGGACAGGGGCTAGGTATGGCTACACCTTC,CASSLGTGARYGYTF
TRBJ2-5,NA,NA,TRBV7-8,TGTGCCAGCAGCTTCAACCGGGAGACCCAGTACTTC,CASSFNRETQYF
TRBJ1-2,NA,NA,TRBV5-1,TGCGCCAGCAGCTTGGTACTGACCGGGAGCAACTATGGCTACACCTTC,CASSLVLTGSNYGYTF
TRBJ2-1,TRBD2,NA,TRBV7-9,TGTGCCAGCAGCTTACGCGGGGGGGCCAATGAGCAGTTCTTC,CASSLRGGANEQFF
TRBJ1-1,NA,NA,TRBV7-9,TGTGCCAGCAGCGAGGGGGGGAGGGCTTTCTTT,CASSEGGRAFF
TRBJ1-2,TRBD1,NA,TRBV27,TGTGCCAGCAGTGAGACAGGGTATGGCTACACCTTC,CASSETGYGYTF
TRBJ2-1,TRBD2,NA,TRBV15,TGTGCCACCAGCAGAGATCCTAGCGGGGGGGCCGTTGAGCAGTTCTTC,CATSRDPSGGAVEQFF
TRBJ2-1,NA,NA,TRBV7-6,TGTGCCAGCAGCCCCCAAATTCGAGTGGCGGGTTACTTTGAGCAGTTCTTC,CASSPQIRVAGYFEQFF
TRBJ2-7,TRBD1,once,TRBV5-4,TGTGCCAGCAGCTTGGCAGGGACAGGGGCCTACGAGCAGTACTTC,CASSLAGTGAYEQYF
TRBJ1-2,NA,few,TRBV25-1,TGTGCCAGCAGTGAAGGGACTTACTCCTATGGCTACACCTTC,CASSEGTYSYGYTF
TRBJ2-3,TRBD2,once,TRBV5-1,TGCGCCAGCAGCTTGGCACGAACTAGCGGGAGCACAGATACGCAGTATTTT,CASSLARTSGSTDTQYF
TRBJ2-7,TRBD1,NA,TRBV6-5,TGTGCCAGCAGAAGGGGACAGGGGGCCTCCTACGAGCAGTACTTC,CASRRGQGASYEQYF
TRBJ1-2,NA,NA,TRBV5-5,TGTGCCAGCAGCCTCCGGGGTAACTATGGCTACACCTTC,CASSLRGNYGYTF
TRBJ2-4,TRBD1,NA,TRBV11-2,TGTGCCAGCAGCTCCCCCAGGACAGGGAAAAACCTAGCCAAAAACATTCAGTACTTC,CASSSPRTGKNLAKNIQYF